Shown below are 28 T cell receptor beta chains from a single sample sequenced in a study of cytomegalovirus exposure and HLA in healthy donors (TCRdb year 2017). The library came from the immunoSEQ multiplex PCR assay. The multiplex PCR relied on a mix of 60 forward primers for TCR Vbeta segments and 13 reverse primers for TCR Jbeta segments. TCRdb obtained this table from immuneACCESS and retained in-frame rearrangements with V and J assigned. These tables miss some clones; where compared with another copy, unresolved V genes account for less than half of the shortfall, and the remainder is unexplained. The table for this sample lists under 200,000 clones; 65% to 85% of them were counted only once. Jointly, the top ten make up around 2.8% of the sample. The sequencing sample was made of PBMCs. Receptors were obtained from a woman aged 40 to 50 in good health and CMV-seropositive.

V and J are TRBV5-4 and TRBJ2-7, with 13 bases that match TRBD2. The J segment lost 2 bases and the V segment lost 0 bases, leaving 2 bases of the junction unmatched. CDR1 SGHNT and CDR2 YYREEE come from the germline V gene (reference sequence). This CDR3 is built from 16 residues. CDR3 loop: CASSLGLAGGTYEQYF. The CDR3 nucleotides are TGTGCCAGCAGCTTGGGACTAGCGGGGGGAACCTACGAGCAGTACTTC.

Regarding this clone: Germline is not matched at one junction end, which may reflect a read error. This chain connects TRBV29-1 to TRBJ1-1, with 7 bases matching TRBD1. The CDR3 length is 13 residues. Germline V CDR1 and CDR2: SQVTM, ANQGSEA. The CDR3 sequence: CSGEQYEGAEASF. The CDR3 bases are TGCAGCGGTGAACAGTACGAGGGGGCTGAAGCTTCCTTT.

This chain links TRBV5-6 with TRBJ2-1; 7 bases agree with TRBD1. This CDR3 has 14 amino acids. V trimming: 2 bases; J trimming: 10 bases; junction bases outside the gene matches: 9. Germline CDR1 SGHDT, CDR2 YYEEEE. The CDR3 region is CASSFAQGEGEQFF. CDR3 nucleotide sequence: TGTGCCAGCAGCTTTGCTCAGGGGGAAGGCGAGCAGTTCTTC. The full variable domain, its missing parts supplied by reference TRBV5-6 and TRBJ2-1, is DAGVTQSPTHLIKTRGQQVTLRCSPKSGHDTVSWYQQALGQGPQFIFQYYEEEERQRGNFPDRFSGHQFPNYSSELNVNALLLGDSALYLCASSFAQGEGEQFFGPGTRLTVL.

This chain connects TRBV6-1 to TRBJ1-2; D might be TRBD1 (6 bases). CDR3 size: 16 residues. V gave up 4 bases and J gave up 4 bases, with 19 bases separating them. The germline gives CDR1 MNHNS, CDR2 SASEGT. CDR3 sequence reads: CASSARDTLLIYGYTF. DNA of the CDR3: TGTGCCAGCAGTGCCCGGGACACCCTCCTTATCTATGGCTACACCTTC.

This chain uses TRBV19 with TRBJ1-5; TRBD1 matches at 8 bases. Trimming removed 5 bases from V and 6 bases from J; junction bases left unmatched: 12. The germline gives CDR1 LNHDA, CDR2 SQIVND (reference sequence). The CDR3 has 16 amino acids. CDR3 DNA: TGTGCCAGTAGTCAACCGCAGGGGGCGACGGGTCAGCCCCAGCATTTT. Translating gives CASSQPQGATGQPQHF.

V is TRBV6-5 and J is TRBJ2-7; 9 bases are a match to TRBD1. The CDR3 is 14 amino acids. V shed 4 bases, J shed 2 bases, and the junction held 3 bases outside the gene matches. Germline V gene data show CDR1 as MNHEY and CDR2 as SVGAGI. The DNA of the CDR3 is TGTGCCAGCAGTTCCGGGACAGGGACCTACGAGCAGTACTTC. As protein: CASSSGTGTYEQYF.

The chain is built from TRBV5-6 and TRBJ1-5, with 10 positions matching TRBD1. Germline V gives CDR1 SGHDT, CDR2 YYEEEE. V was pared by 4 bases and J by 1 base, with 5 bases of the junction left unmatched. CDR3 length: 16 amino acids. In DNA form, the CDR3 reads TGTGCCAGCAGCCGACAGGGGGCTGAAAGCAATCAGCCCCAGCATTTT. Its protein is CASSRQGAESNQPQHF.

The rearrangement links TRBV18 to TRBJ1-6; TRBD1 is a possible D gene (5 bases). The germline V gene has CDR1 KGHSH and CDR2 LQKENI. V gave up 2 bases and J gave up 7 bases, with 6 bases separating them. This CDR3 contains 13 residues. CDR3 loop: CASSPGQNSPLHF. As DNA, the CDR3 is TGTGCCAGCTCACCAGGACAAAATTCACCCCTCCACTTT.

CDR3 in amino acids: CASSTADGYRYTF. The CDR3 DNA is TGTGCCAGCAGCACGGCGGACGGTTACAGGTACACCTTC. The genes are TRBV7-9 and TRBJ1-2; tentative D call: TRBD1 (5 bases). The V gene lost 5 bases and the J gene lost 11 bases, with 18 bases spanning the gap. From germline, CDR1 is SEHNR and CDR2 FQNEAQ (reference sequence). The CDR3 loop spans 13 amino acids.

CDR3 region: CASSPSRDRVGNEQFF. The CDR3 DNA reads as TGTGCCAGCAGTCCTTCCCGGGACAGGGTAGGAAATGAGCAGTTCTTC. The chain has TRBV27 and TRBJ2-1; 9 bases align to TRBD1. CDR3 length: 16 residues. CDR1 MNHEY and CDR2 SMNVEV come from the germline V gene (reference sequence). The trim removed 5 bases at V and 7 bases at J, leaving 12 bases unmatched.

This sequence joins TRBV18 and TRBJ2-5; possible D gene TRBD2, 5 bases. Trimming pared 6 bases from V and 3 bases from J, leaving 14 bases between. Germline assignment: CDR1 KGHSH and CDR2 LQKENI. This CDR3 spans 14 amino acids. The CDR3 bases are TGTGCCAGCTCGATGCAGAGGGCCAAAGAGACCCAGTACTTC. Amino acids: CASSMQRAKETQYF.

This clone was seen more than once but under ten times. The CDR3 DNA reads as TGTGCCAGCAGCTTAGACCTAGCATTGGGTACGCAGTATTTT. Translation: CASSLDLALGTQYF. The chain couples TRBV7-2 to TRBJ2-3; tentatively, D is TRBD2 (5 bases). Germline V gene lookup returns CDR1 SGHTA and CDR2 FQGNSA. The CDR3 loop spans 14 amino acids. V dropped 1 base and J dropped 8 bases, with 13 bases sitting between them.

The chain combines TRBV5-1 with TRBJ2-7; D may be TRBD1 (5 bases). The CDR3 covers 17 residues. Germline assignment: CDR1 SGHRS and CDR2 YFSETQ. V was shortened by 0 bases and J by 0 bases, with 16 bases between the two germline ends. The CDR3 sequence: CASSLGAGDRYSYEQYF. The CDR3 bases are TGCGCCAGCAGCTTGGGAGCAGGTGACAGATACTCCTACGAGCAGTACTTC.

This rearrangement joins TRBV9 to TRBJ2-1, with 7 bases aligning to TRBD1. In germline, CDR1 is SGDLS, CDR2 YYNGEE. This CDR3 contains 15 residues. After removal of 3 bases from V and 4 bases from J, the junction contained 7 bases not matched to a gene. CDR3 in DNA: TGTGCCAGCAGCGCCGGTGGGACAGCTTACAATGAGCAGTTCTTC. Translation: CASSAGGTAYNEQFF.

This clone was seen a handful of times. This chain connects TRBV7-9 to TRBJ1-2, with 7 positions matching TRBD1. V lost 11 bases to trimming and J lost 4 bases; unmatched junction nucleotides: 7. CDR3 length: 12 residues. CDR1 is SEHNR, CDR2 FQNEAQ, per germline (reference sequence). Here the CDR3 reads CAGDRQIYGYTF. For the CDR3, the DNA is TGTGCCGGGGACAGACAAATCTATGGCTACACCTTC.

The chain is built from TRBV7-2 and TRBJ2-7; D remains ambiguous. The V gene's germline CDR1 is SGHTA and CDR2 FQGNSA. Trimming cost V 5 bases and J 0 bases, with 14 bases left between them. This CDR3 is 15 amino acids long. CDR3 sequence: CASSPSDTTSYEQYF. CDR3 in DNA: TGTGCCAGCAGCCCCTCAGACACAACCTCCTACGAGCAGTACTTC. Drawing the rest from reference TRBV7-2 and TRBJ2-7, the complete variable domain is GAGVSQSPSNKVTEKGKDVELRCDPISGHTALYWYRQSLGQGLEFLIYFQGNSAPDKSGLPSDRFSAERTGGSVSTLTIQRTQQEDSAVYLCASSPSDTTSYEQYFGPGTRLTVT.

A single count supports this clone. This chain uses TRBV9 with TRBJ2-5; possible D gene TRBD2, 5 bases. V lost 7 bases, J lost 5 bases, and 15 bases lay in between. The CDR3 spans 13 residues. In germline, CDR1 is SGDLS, CDR2 YYNGEE. The CDR3 is CASSGRGRETQYF. CDR3 coding DNA: TGTGCCAGCTCCGGCCGGGGTCGGGAGACCCAGTACTTC.

Concerning this clone itself: Compared with germline, one end of the junction differs, possibly owing to a read error. V usage is TRBV7-9 and J usage is TRBJ2-1; 8 bases are shared with TRBD2. The CDR3 covers 18 residues. Germline CDR1 SEHNR, CDR2 FQNEAQ (reference sequence). In nucleotides, the CDR3 is TGTTCCAGCAGCGCTCCCGGGCAGGCCACGGCGGGGGGCAATGAGCAGTTCTTC. Translating gives CSSSAPGQATAGGNEQFF.

This sequence joins TRBV11-2 and TRBJ1-1; the D gene is possibly TRBD1 (6 bases). The germline gives CDR1 SGHAT, CDR2 FQNNGV. V dropped 6 bases and J dropped 4 bases, with 15 bases sitting between them. CDR3 size: 14 residues. CDR3 sequence: CASSPGQRGTEAFF. Here the CDR3 DNA reads TGTGCCAGCAGTCCGGGACAAAGGGGCACTGAAGCTTTCTTT.

This chain links TRBV19 with TRBJ2-3; D might be TRBD1 (6 bases). Germline CDR1 reads LNHDA; CDR2 reads SQIVND (reference sequence). The germline V and J ends were trimmed by 1 base and 2 bases, with 7 bases remaining between them. The CDR3 runs 14 residues. In nucleotides, the CDR3 is TGTGCCAGTAGTATAGGGGGACACACAGATACGCAGTATTTT. It yields the protein CASSIGGHTDTQYF.

J is TRBJ2-7 and V is TRBV7-8; D might be TRBD2 (6 bases). Germline V CDR1 and CDR2: SGHVS, FQNEAQ. This CDR3 spans 12 amino acids. Trimming shortened V by 0 bases and J by 6 bases, and 6 bases separated the two germline ends. This CDR3 reads CASSLASGEQYF. Here the CDR3 DNA reads TGTGCCAGCAGCTTAGCTAGCGGCGAGCAGTACTTC.

The gene calls are TRBV7-2 and TRBJ1-3, with D unclear. V dropped 5 bases and J dropped 0 bases, with 14 bases sitting between them. The CDR3 length is 16 residues. Per germline, CDR1 SGHTA and CDR2 FQGNSA. CDR3: CASSPRGLVSGNTIYF. CDR3 DNA: TGTGCCAGCAGCCCCCGGGGTTTAGTCTCTGGAAACACCATATATTTT.

The rearrangement links TRBV4-2 to TRBJ1-2; D may be TRBD1 (5 bases). The CDR3 loop spans 16 amino acids. V lost 1 base, J lost 4 bases, and 16 bases lay in between. Germline CDR1 reads LGHNA; CDR2 reads YNFKEQ. CDR3: CASSQGADKGLYGYTF. The DNA of the CDR3 is TGTGCCAGCAGCCAAGGCGCTGACAAGGGACTCTATGGCTACACCTTC.

The chain uses TRBV29-1 and TRBJ2-3; TRBD2 agrees at 8 bases. The V segment lost 6 bases and the J segment 5 bases; nucleotides outside the gene matches: 13. The CDR3 loop spans 15 amino acids. Germline CDR1 is SQVTM and CDR2 is ANQGSEA. CDR3 sequence: CSVAGTRGGLDTQYF. In DNA, the CDR3 is TGCAGCGTCGCCGGGACTAGAGGGGGATTAGATACGCAGTATTTT.

In nucleotides, the CDR3 is TGTGCCAGCAGCTTGGATGCGAACCCCTGGAATGAGCAGTTCTTC. Amino acid sequence: CASSLDANPWNEQFF. The chain links TRBV5-4 to TRBJ2-1; no firm D call. The CDR3 sequence is 15 residues long. V was clipped by 0 bases and J by 7 bases, with 14 bases between them. Germline-derived CDR1 and CDR2 are SGHNT and YYREEE (reference sequence).

The rearrangement uses TRBV4-1 and TRBJ1-1; weak D call: TRBD1 (5 bases). The CDR3 length is 15 residues. From germline, CDR1 is MGHRA and CDR2 YSYEKL. V lost 0 bases and J 4 bases, leaving 12 bases between the germline ends. The CDR3: CASSQERGSRTEAFF. The DNA of the CDR3 is TGCGCCAGCAGCCAAGAAAGGGGATCCCGCACTGAAGCTTTCTTT.

This clone was seen a few times. The chain couples TRBV2 to TRBJ2-3, with 8 bases aligning to TRBD2. The CDR3 totals 15 residues. V shed 8 bases and J 0 bases; nucleotides not matched to a gene: 7. Germline CDR1 is SNHLY and CDR2 is FYNNEI. The CDR3 loop reads CASSSSGVSTDTQYF. CDR3 nucleotide sequence: TGTGCCAGCTCAAGTAGCGGGGTTAGCACAGATACGCAGTATTTT.

The chain links TRBV7-2 to TRBJ1-4; 8 positions agree with TRBD1. This CDR3 comprises 15 residues. The V and J ends lost 3 bases and 1 base, in that order; junction bases with no gene match: 1. Germline V gene lookup returns CDR1 SGHTA and CDR2 FQGNSA. CDR3 in amino acids: CASSFTGGTNEKLFF. The DNA for the CDR3 is TGTGCCAGCAGCTTCACAGGGGGAACTAATGAAAAACTGTTTTTT.